The clone carrying this T cell receptor (beta chain) was recorded many times. What it binds is unknown. V was cut by 0 bases and J by 9 bases, with 11 bases left in between. Germline loops: CDR1 KGHDR, CDR2 SFDVKD. This CDR3 is built from 14 residues. For the second PCR, which ran for about 6 to 12 cycles, a sample-barcoded 5' primer and a J-beta primer mix were used. Each CDR3 protein gets one entry after TCRdb re-called the 5' RACE reads with MiXCR. The sample contains 800,000 to 950,000 distinct CDR3 sequences, about 36% of which appear only once. The data were obtained in a study of blood T cells in healthy people across ages. General study points: The recorded TCR beta diversity per million T cells decreased in a roughly linear manner with age.

This receptor was identified in a man aged 18 to 30 in good health. The specimen was blood. V gene TRBV24-1 combines with J gene TRBJ2-1; D tentatively reads TRBD1 or TRBD2 (5 bases each). The CDR3 bases are TGTGCCACCAGTGATTTGGGCAGGGACCCTGAGCAGTTCTTC. Protein product: CATSDLGRDPEQFF.